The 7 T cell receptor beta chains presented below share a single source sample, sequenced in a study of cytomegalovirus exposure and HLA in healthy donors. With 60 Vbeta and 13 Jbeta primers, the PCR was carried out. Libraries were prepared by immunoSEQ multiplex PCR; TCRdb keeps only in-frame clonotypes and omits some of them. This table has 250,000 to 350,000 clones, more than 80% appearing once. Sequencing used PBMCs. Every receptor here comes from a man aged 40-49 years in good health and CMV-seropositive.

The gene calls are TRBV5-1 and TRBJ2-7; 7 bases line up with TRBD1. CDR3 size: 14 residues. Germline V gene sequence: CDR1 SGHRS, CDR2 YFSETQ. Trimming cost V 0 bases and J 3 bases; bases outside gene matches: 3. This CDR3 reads CASSLVQGDYEQYF. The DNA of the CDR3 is TGCGCCAGCAGCTTGGTTCAGGGGGACTACGAGCAGTACTTC.

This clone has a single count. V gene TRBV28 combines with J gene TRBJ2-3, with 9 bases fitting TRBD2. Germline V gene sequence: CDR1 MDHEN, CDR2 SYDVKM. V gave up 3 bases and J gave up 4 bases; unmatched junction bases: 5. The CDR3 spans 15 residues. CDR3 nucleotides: TGTGCCAGCAGTTTGATCACTAGCGGGTCAGATACGCAGTATTTT. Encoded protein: CASSLITSGSDTQYF.

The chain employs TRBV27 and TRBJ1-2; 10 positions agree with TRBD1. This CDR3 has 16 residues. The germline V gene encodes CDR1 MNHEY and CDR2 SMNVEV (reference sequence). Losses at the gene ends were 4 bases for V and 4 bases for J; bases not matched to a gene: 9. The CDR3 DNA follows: TGTGCCAGCAGTTCGCCGGGGACAGGGGTTGTCTATGGCTACACCTTC. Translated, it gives CASSSPGTGVVYGYTF.

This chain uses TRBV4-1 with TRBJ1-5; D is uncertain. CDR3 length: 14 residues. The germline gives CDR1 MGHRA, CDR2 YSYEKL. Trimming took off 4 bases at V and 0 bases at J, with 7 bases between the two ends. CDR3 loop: CASSRGYSNQPQHF. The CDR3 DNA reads TGCGCCAGCAGCCGAGGATATAGCAATCAGCCCCAGCATTTT.

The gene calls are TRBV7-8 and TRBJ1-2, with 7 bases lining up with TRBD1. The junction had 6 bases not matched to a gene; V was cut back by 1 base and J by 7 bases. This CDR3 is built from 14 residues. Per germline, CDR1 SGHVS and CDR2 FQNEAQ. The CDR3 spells CASSLGMTGSGYTF. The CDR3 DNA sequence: TGTGCCAGCAGCTTAGGAATGACAGGGAGTGGCTACACCTTC.

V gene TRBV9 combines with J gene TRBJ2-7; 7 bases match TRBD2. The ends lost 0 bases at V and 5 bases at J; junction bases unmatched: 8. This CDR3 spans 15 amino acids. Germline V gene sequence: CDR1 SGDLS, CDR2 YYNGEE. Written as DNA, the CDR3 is TGTGCCAGCAGCGTAGGGGTGGGAGGGCCCGACGAGCAGTACTTC. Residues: CASSVGVGGPDEQYF.

DNA of the CDR3: TGCAGCGTTGGATGGGGGGGCACAGATACGCAGTATTTT. Protein sequence: CSVGWGGTDTQYF. This chain joins TRBV29-1 and TRBJ2-3; D possibly corresponds to TRBD2 (6 bases). CDR3 length: 13 amino acids. Germline assignment: CDR1 SQVTM and CDR2 ANQGSEA. Between the trimmed V and J ends, which lost 4 bases and 1 base, there was a span of 9 bases.